A single T cell receptor (beta chain) is shown here with its context. The data derive from a study of CD8 T cells in ankylosing spondylitis. TCRdb re-derived calls from the 5' RACE reads in MiXCR, one entry per CDR3 protein. The profile shows 25,000 to 35,000 distinct CDR3 sequences, 30% of them singletons. The CDR3 has 16 amino acids. Germline assignment: CDR1 KGHDR and CDR2 SFDVKD. V gave up 0 bases and J gave up 5 bases, with 13 bases separating them. The specimen was synovial fluid, either unsorted or a sorted T cell fraction (not recorded which). The TCR comes from a male donor with ankylosing spondylitis. V is TRBV24-1 and J is TRBJ2-1, with a tentative D call TRBD2 (5 bases). This CDR3 is CATSDLFSWEHNEQFF. In DNA, the CDR3 is TGTGCCACCAGTGATTTGTTTAGCTGGGAGCACAATGAGCAGTTCTTC.